This T cell receptor (beta chain) was recovered during a study of blood T cells in healthy people across ages. This clonotype occurred a few times. CDR3 length equals 16 residues. The germline V gene has CDR1 MNHEY and CDR2 SVGAGI. V gave up 6 bases and J gave up 0 bases, with 16 bases separating them. Together with a sample-barcoded 5' primer, a J-beta primer mix was included in a second PCR lasting roughly 6 to 12 cycles. Every molecule of cDNA carried a tag from a template-switch adaptor with 12 random nucleotides. One entry per CDR3 protein results from TCRdb running MiXCR on the 5' RACE reads. The table lists roughly 2 million distinct CDR3 sequences, less than 50% of them singletons.

Sequences were obtained from blood. This receptor was taken from a woman aged 40 to 50 in good health. The V gene is TRBV6-5, the J gene TRBJ2-3; D perhaps matches TRBD1 (5 bases). Written as DNA, the CDR3 is TGTGCCAGCAGCTCACGTTATCAGGGAAGCACAGATACGCAGTATTTT. It yields the protein CASSSRYQGSTDTQYF.